These 5 T cell receptor beta chains originate from one sample sequenced in a study of long-term antiretroviral therapy in people with HIV. At the survey level, the v3.0 immunoSEQ assay was run. TCRdb's copy holds only in-frame clones and misses some; the assay was immunoSEQ multiplex PCR. Of some 29,000 clones listed, roughly 88% are singletons. Sequences were derived from unsorted PBMCs, sampled 0.5 years after starting antiretroviral therapy. These receptor sequences come from a woman under 30 with HIV.

The chain couples TRBV4-3 to TRBJ2-7, with 9 nucleotides matching TRBD1. Per germline, CDR1 LGHNA and CDR2 YSLEER. Trimming removed 2 bases from V and 5 bases from J; junction bases left unmatched: 4. CDR3 length equals 14 residues. The CDR3 nucleotides read TGCGCCAGCAGCCAAAGGGACAGGGAGGACGAGCAGTACTTC. This codes for CASSQRDREDEQYF.

The chain carries TRBV7-2 and TRBJ2-6, with 8 bases fitting TRBD1. The CDR3 has 18 amino acids. From germline, CDR1 is SGHTA and CDR2 FQGNSA. The V gene end was trimmed by 5 bases and the J gene end by 0 bases; junction bases not matched to a gene: 9. The CDR3: CASSLRGRRYSGANVLTF. Here the CDR3 DNA reads TGTGCCAGCAGCCTCAGGGGGCGCAGATACTCTGGGGCCAACGTCCTGACTTTC.

The V gene is TRBV2, the J gene TRBJ2-3; TRBD1 matches 7 bases. The CDR3 is made up of 15 amino acids. V lost 6 bases to trimming and J lost 2 bases; unmatched junction nucleotides: 8. The germline CDR1 and CDR2 sequences are SNHLY and FYNNEI. CDR3: CASRERGLITDTQYF. In DNA form, the CDR3 reads TGTGCCAGCAGGGAAAGGGGGCTGATCACAGATACGCAGTATTTT.

The rearrangement links TRBV6-5 to TRBJ2-2; no clear D. V was pared by 5 bases and J by 2 bases, with 3 bases between. The CDR3 contains 12 residues. Germline V gives CDR1 MNHEY, CDR2 SVGAGI. CDR3 sequence: CASSLNTGELFF. For the CDR3, the DNA is TGTGCCAGCAGTCTAAACACCGGGGAGCTGTTTTTT.

The chain has TRBV28 and TRBJ2-7, with D uncertain. The germline gives CDR1 MDHEN, CDR2 SYDVKM. Trimming left V 2 bases short and J 2 bases short, with 13 bases between. This CDR3 has 15 amino acids. The chain's CDR3 is CASSLPGSRTYEQYF. Written as DNA, the CDR3 is TGTGCCAGCAGTTTACCGGGCTCAAGGACCTACGAGCAGTACTTC.